The clone carrying this T cell receptor beta chain was observed at least ten times. Its specificity is unknown. This entry comes from a study of CD8+CD57+ T cells in acquired aplastic anemia. Previously, flow cytometry had revealed CD8+CD57+ cell expansion in the patients chosen for sequencing. Study-wide results and caveats: Significance was not reached for CD8+ Simpson's diversity between patients and controls.

Genomic DNA, the template, was used for profiling of the TCR beta VDJ and CDR3. TCRdb processed the reads anew with MiXCR; each CDR3 protein has one entry. The sample has 250,000 to 350,000 distinct CDR3 sequences; 45% to 65% are singletons. The trim removed 3 bases at V and 4 bases at J, leaving 8 bases unmatched. This CDR3 spans 15 amino acids. The TCR originated in a human donor with aplastic anemia. Material for sequencing was sorted CD4+, CD8+, or CD8+CD57+ T cells (not recorded which) from PBMCs. V is TRBV12-3 or TRBV12-4 and J is TRBJ2-5, with TRBD2 matching over 7 bases. CDR3 region: CASSFPGGTGETQYF. The CDR3 nucleotides are TGTGCCAGCAGTTTCCCGGGGGGAACGGGAGAGACCCAGTACTTC.